This T cell receptor beta chain derives from a study of blood T cell repertoires in COVID-19. Study-level information: Samples of COVID-19 (acute and convalescent) were obtained from the United States, Italy and Spain. Sample material is recorded as cDNA or gDNA derived from T cells, B-cell-depleted T cells, or PBMCs.

Germline CDR1 SGHTA, CDR2 FQGNSA. There are 16 residues in the CDR3. With V trimmed by 1 base and J by 6 bases, 4 bases remained unmatched. The table came from immunoSEQ multiplex PCR; TCRdb's copy has only in-frame clones and leaves some out. This table holds approximately 97,000 clones, less than 95% found once. Sequences were obtained from peripheral blood. The chain joins TRBV7-2 to TRBJ1-6; 9 nucleotides match TRBD1. This receptor was identified in a man aged 55 to 70 with acute or convalescent COVID-19. The CDR3 nucleotides read TGTGCCAGCAGCTTAGGAGGACAGGGGCCTAATTCACCCCTCCACTTT. It yields the protein CASSLGGQGPNSPLHF.